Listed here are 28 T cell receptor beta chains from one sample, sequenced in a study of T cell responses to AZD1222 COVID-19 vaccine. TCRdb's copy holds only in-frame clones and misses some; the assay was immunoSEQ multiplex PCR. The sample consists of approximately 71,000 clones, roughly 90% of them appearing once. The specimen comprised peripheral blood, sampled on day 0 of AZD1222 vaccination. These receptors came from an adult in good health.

The CDR3 is CASSLPPQETQYF. The CDR3 nucleotides read TGTGCCAGCAGCTTACCCCCTCAAGAGACCCAGTACTTC. The chain links TRBV7-9 to TRBJ2-5; D not certain. The length of the CDR3 is 13 residues. V shed 2 bases and J shed 2 bases, with 6 bases lying between them. Germline CDR1 is SEHNR and CDR2 is FQNEAQ (reference sequence).

CDR3 loop: CASSLSSGPLYGYTF. CDR3 nucleotides: TGTGCCAGCAGCCTCAGCTCCGGTCCTCTCTATGGCTACACCTTC. The chain uses TRBV9 and TRBJ1-2, with D unclear. This CDR3 is 15 amino acids long. V dropped 4 bases and J dropped 4 bases, with 17 bases sitting between them. The germline CDR1 and CDR2 sequences are SGDLS and YYNGEE.

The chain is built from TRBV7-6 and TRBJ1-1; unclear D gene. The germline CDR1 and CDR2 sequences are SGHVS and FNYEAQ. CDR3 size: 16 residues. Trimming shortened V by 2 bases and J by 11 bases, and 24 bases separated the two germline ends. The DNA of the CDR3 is TGTGCCAGCAGCTTAAAGGGATCTATTGATGGGGATCGGGCTTTCTTT. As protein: CASSLKGSIDGDRAFF.

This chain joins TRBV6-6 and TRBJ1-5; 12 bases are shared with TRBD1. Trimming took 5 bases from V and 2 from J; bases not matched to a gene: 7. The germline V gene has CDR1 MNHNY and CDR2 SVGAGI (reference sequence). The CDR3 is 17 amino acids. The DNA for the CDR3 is TGTGCCAGCAGTCGGGGGACAGGGGGCAGCGGCAATCAGCCCCAGCATTTT. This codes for CASSRGTGGSGNQPQHF.

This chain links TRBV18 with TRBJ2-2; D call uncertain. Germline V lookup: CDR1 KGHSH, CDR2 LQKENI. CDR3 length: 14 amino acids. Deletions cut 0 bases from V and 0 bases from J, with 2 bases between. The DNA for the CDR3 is TGTGCCAGCTCACCACCATCGAACACCGGGGAGCTGTTTTTT. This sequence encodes CASSPPSNTGELFF.

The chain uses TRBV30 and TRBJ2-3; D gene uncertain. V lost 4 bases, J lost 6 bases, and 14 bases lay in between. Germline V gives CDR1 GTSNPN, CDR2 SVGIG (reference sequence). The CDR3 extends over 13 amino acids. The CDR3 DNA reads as TGTGCCTGGAACCCCAGTCAGACGGATACGCAGTATTTT. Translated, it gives CAWNPSQTDTQYF.

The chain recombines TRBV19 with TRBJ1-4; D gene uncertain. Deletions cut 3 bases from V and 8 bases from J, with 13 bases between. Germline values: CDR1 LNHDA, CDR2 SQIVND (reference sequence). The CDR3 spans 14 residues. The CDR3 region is CASSILGKVEKLFF. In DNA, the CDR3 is TGTGCCAGTAGTATCCTAGGAAAGGTAGAAAAACTGTTTTTT.

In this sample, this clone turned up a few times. The CDR3, as DNA: TGTGCCAGCAGCTTAGTATATAGTAGCGGGGGCTCCTACGAGCAGTACTTC. Amino acids: CASSLVYSSGGSYEQYF. The V call is TRBV11-2, the J call TRBJ2-7; 9 bases align to TRBD2. The CDR3 is made up of 17 amino acids. CDR1 is SGHAT, CDR2 FQNNGV, per germline. The trim removed 1 base at V and 0 bases at J, leaving 7 bases unmatched.

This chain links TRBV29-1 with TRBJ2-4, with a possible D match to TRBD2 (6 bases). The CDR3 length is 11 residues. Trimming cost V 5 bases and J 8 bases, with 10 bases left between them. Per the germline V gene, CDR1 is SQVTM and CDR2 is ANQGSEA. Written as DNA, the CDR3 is TGCAGCGTTCGGTGGAGGGACATTCAGTACTTC. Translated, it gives CSVRWRDIQYF.

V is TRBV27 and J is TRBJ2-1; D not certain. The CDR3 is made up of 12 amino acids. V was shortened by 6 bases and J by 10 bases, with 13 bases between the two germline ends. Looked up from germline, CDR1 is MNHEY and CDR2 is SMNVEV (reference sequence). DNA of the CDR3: TGTGCCAGCAGACCCCACCTTAGCGAGCAGTTCTTC. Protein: CASRPHLSEQFF.

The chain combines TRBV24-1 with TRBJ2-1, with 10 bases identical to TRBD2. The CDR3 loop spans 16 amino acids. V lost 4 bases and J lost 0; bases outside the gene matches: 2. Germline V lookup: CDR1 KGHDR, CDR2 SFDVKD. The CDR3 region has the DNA TGTGCCACCAGTGAGGCTAGCGGGAGCTCCTACAATGAGCAGTTCTTC. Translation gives CATSEASGSSYNEQFF.

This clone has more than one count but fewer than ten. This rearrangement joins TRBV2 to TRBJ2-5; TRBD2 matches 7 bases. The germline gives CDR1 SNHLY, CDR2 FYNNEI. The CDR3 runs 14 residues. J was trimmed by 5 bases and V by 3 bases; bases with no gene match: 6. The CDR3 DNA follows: TGTGCCAGCAGTGAGAGGACTAGGTGGGAGACCCAGTACTTC. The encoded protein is CASSERTRWETQYF.

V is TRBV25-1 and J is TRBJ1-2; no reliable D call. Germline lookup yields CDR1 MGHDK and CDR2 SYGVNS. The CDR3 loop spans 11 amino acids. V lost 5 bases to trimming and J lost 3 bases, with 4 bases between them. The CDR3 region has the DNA TGTGCCAGCAGTTCGGACTATGGCTACACCTTC. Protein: CASSSDYGYTF.

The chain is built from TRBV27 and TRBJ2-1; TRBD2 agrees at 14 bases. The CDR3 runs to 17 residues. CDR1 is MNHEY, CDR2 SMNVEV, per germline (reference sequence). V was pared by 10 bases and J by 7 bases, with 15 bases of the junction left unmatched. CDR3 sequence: CATRLAGGHFTLNEQFF. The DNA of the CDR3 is TGTGCCACTCGACTAGCGGGGGGGCACTTTACATTGAATGAGCAGTTCTTC.

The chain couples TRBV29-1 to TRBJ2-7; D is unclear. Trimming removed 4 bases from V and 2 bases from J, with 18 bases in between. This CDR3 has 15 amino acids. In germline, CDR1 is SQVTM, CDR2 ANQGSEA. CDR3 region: CSVGGVLAETYEQYF. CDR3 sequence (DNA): TGCAGCGTTGGAGGAGTATTAGCCGAAACCTACGAGCAGTACTTC.

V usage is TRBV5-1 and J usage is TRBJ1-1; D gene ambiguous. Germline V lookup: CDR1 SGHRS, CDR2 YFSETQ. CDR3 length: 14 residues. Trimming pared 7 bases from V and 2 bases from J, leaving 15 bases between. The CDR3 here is CASSRGQSNTEAFF. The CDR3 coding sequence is TGCGCCAGCTCGCGCGGGCAGTCAAACACTGAAGCTTTCTTT.

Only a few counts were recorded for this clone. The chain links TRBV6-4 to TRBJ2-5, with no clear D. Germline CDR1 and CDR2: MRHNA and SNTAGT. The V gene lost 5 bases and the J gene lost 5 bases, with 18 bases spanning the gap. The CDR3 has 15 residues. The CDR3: CASSRANIESETQYF. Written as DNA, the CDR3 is TGTGCCAGCAGTCGCGCAAACATTGAGTCGGAGACCCAGTACTTC.

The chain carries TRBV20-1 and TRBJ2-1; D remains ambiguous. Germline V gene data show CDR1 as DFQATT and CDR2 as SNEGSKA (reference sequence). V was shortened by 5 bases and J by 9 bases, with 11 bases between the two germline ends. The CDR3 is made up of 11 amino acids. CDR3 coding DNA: TGCAGTGCTCGTCAATATCGTGAGCAGTTCTTC. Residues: CSARQYREQFF.

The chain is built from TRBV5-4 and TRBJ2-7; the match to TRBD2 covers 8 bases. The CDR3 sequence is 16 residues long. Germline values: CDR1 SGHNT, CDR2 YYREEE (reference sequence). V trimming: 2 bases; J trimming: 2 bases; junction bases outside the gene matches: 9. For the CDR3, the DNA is TGTGCCAGCAGCTTAATAACTAGCGGATATCCCTACGAGCAGTACTTC. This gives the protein CASSLITSGYPYEQYF.

CDR3 in DNA: TGTGCCAGCAGAGGCTTCCAGGGGGTCAATCAGCCCCAGCATTTT. Its translation is CASRGFQGVNQPQHF. The chain has TRBV6-5 and TRBJ1-5; 7 nucleotides match TRBD1. The ends lost 6 bases at V and 3 bases at J; junction bases unmatched: 8. The CDR3 extends over 15 amino acids. The germline CDR1 and CDR2 sequences are MNHEY and SVGAGI.

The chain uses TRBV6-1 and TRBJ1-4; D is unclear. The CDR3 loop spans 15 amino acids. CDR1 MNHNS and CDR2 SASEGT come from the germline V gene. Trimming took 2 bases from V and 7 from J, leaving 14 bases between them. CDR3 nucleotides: TGTGCCAGCAGTGAACTAGCAACCCGCCTTGAAAAACTGTTTTTT. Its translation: CASSELATRLEKLFF.

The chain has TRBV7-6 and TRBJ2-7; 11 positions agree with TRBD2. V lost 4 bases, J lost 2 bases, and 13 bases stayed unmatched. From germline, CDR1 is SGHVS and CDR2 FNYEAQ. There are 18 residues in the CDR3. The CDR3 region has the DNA TGTGCCAGCAGCTCACCGGGACTGGGGACTAGCGGAGCCTACGAGCAGTACTTC. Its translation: CASSSPGLGTSGAYEQYF.

CDR3 residues: CASSATGTGQYEQYF. CDR3 nucleotides: TGTGCCAGCAGTGCGACCGGGACAGGGCAATACGAGCAGTACTTC. The V gene is TRBV6-2 or TRBV6-3, the J gene TRBJ2-7; 9 bases fit TRBD1. The germline V gene has CDR1 MNHEY and CDR2 SVGEGT. The CDR3 runs to 15 residues. The ends lost 5 bases at V and 4 bases at J; junction bases unmatched: 9.

CDR3 sequence (DNA): TGTGCCACCAAACTAGCGGGAGGCTCCCTCGGCTACAATGAGCAGTTCTTC. Translated, it gives CATKLAGGSLGYNEQFF. The chain joins TRBV19 to TRBJ2-1, with 12 bases matching TRBD2. Germline lookup yields CDR1 LNHDA and CDR2 SQIVND (reference sequence). This CDR3 contains 17 residues. The ends lost 10 bases at V and 3 bases at J; junction bases unmatched: 13. The full variable domain, with the rest looked up from reference TRBV19 and TRBJ2-1, is DGGITQSPKYLFRKEGQNVTLSCEQNLNHDAMYWYRQDPGQGLRLIYYSQIVNDFQKGDIAEGYSVSREKKESFPLTVTSAQKNPTAFYLCATKLAGGSLGYNEQFFGPGTRLTVL.

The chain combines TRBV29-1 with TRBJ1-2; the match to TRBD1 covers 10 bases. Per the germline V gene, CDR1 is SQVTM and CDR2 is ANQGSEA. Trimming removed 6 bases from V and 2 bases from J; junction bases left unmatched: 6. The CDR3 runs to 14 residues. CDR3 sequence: CSVGDRGRNYGYTF. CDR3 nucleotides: TGCAGCGTCGGAGACAGGGGGCGAAACTATGGCTACACCTTC.

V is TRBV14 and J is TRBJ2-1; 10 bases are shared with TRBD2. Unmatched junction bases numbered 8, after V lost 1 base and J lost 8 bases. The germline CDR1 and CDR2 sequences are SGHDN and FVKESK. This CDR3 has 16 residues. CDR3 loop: CASSQALAGISHEQFF. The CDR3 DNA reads TGTGCCAGCAGCCAAGCACTAGCGGGAATAAGTCATGAGCAGTTCTTC. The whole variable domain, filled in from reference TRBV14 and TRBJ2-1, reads EAGVTQFPSHSVIEKGQTVTLRCDPISGHDNLYWYRRVMGKEIKFLLHFVKESKQDESGMPNNRFLAERTGGTYSTLKVQPAELEDSGVYFCASSQALAGISHEQFFGPGTRLTVL.

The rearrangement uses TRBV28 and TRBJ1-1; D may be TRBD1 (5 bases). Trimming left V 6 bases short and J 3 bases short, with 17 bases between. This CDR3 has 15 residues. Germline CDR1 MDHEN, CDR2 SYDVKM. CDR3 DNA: TGTGCCAGCAGAAACTCTGGGACGGGTTACACTGAAGCTTTCTTT. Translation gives CASRNSGTGYTEAFF.

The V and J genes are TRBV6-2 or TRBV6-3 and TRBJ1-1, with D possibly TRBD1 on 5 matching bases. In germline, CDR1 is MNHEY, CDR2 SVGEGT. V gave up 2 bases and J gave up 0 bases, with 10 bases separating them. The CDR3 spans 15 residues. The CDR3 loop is CASSYITGLNTEAFF. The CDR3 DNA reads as TGTGCCAGCAGTTACATAACAGGCCTGAACACTGAAGCTTTCTTT.